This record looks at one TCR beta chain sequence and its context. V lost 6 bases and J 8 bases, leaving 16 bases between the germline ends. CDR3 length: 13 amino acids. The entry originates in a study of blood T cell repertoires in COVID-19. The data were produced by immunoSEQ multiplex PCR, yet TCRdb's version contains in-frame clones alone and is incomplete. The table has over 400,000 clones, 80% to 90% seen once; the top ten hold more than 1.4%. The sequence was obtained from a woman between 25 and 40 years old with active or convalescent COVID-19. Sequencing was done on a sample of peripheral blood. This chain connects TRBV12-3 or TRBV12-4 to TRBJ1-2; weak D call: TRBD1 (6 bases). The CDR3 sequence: CASSTIITGGYTF. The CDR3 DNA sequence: TGTGCCAGCAGCACAATAATTACAGGGGGCTACACCTTC.